This T cell receptor (beta chain) was obtained from a study of blood T cell repertoires in COVID-19 (dated by TCRdb to about 2020). Some background on the complete study: Samples covering the acute and convalescent phases of COVID-19 were provided by collaborators in the United States, Italy and Spain. Where available, HLA class I and class II types were obtained from metadata supplied by the sample provider rather than from assay-based typing. The prospective study material was composed of cDNA or gDNA derived from T cells, B-cell-depleted T cells, or PBMCs. Nearly every sample came with metadata listing a de-identified subject ID, COVID-19 status, age in years and sex. The samples were drawn from two sources: the first 160 participants of the ongoing ImmuneRACE study, and 1,200 or so subjects contributed by 6 global collaborators. The repertoires were released in a freely available public database meant as a resource for research on the immune response to SARS-CoV-2. Deeply sampled blood TCRbeta repertoires from subjects exposed to, actively infected with, or recovered from COVID-19 were included in the dataset. The full study reports these points: The amount of clinical and demographic metadata varied by source and participant and was provided uncurated.

The immunoSEQ Assay, a bias-controlled multiplex PCR, was used to amplify TCRbeta CDR3 regions from genomic DNA. In the paper's pipeline: The number of nucleated cells in each sample was estimated from the amplification of reference gene primers within the assay. To quantify the absolute abundance of each unique TCRbeta CDR3 rearrangement, sequence reads were collapsed and filtered. For each sample, productive Simpson clonality was calculated as the square root of Simpson's diversity index over productive rearrangements. Held by TCRdb, this immuneACCESS table contains in-frame sequences only and omits some clones. Under half of the omission traces to an unresolved V gene where checked; the cause of the rest is unknown. The V and J calls and clone size come from that table; D and trimming were worked out from the DNA. This sample holds some 180,000 clones; 84% were observed only once. The top ten clonotypes cover about 3.2% of the sample.

A remark on this clone: Its specific antigen is unknown. No base quality information exists; no much larger clone differs at one position.

In the prospective study, participants were roughly 18 to 90 years old, resided in about 25 geographic areas of the United States, and were enrolled through a virtual design. In the prospective study, participants were assigned to cohorts based on the clinical history participants reported in a screening survey and a study questionnaire. A participant counted as exposed if, within 2 weeks of entering the study, that participant had been in contact with someone who had a PCR-confirmed or clinician-diagnosed COVID-19 case. Mobile phlebotomists in the prospective study collected whole blood, serum and a nasopharyngeal or oropharyngeal swab from every participant. Over a roughly 2-month period, participants in the prospective study had the option of providing additional blood draws and questionnaires. Before DNA extraction, blood samples from the prospective study were shipped at room temperature or frozen.

This TCR came from a woman in her 30s who had been exposed to COVID-19. The sample was PBMCs or T cells enriched from blood (not recorded which).

CDR3 sequence: CASSASGGASYNEQFF. At the DNA level, the sequence is TGCGCCAGCAGTGCCAGCGGGGGGGCGTCCTACAATGAGCAGTTCTTC. The receptor chain draws on TRBV10-2 and TRBJ2-1; 10 central nucleotides agree with TRBD2. Germline trimming amounts to 4 bases on V and 1 base on J, with 4 as the count of junction bases outside the gene matches. There are 16 amino acids in the CDR3, from cysteine to phenylalanine inclusive. The entry retains the CDR3 DNA only, 48 bases that are in frame from base 1. CDR1 and CDR2, per the germline V gene, are WSHSY and SAAADI.